This T cell receptor beta chain was profiled in a study of T cells in Graves' hyperthyroidism and ophthalmopathy. Study conclusions and caveats: Ophthalmopathy was separated from stable hyperthyroidism by a 13 V-J model. Median prediction lead before ophthalmopathy onset was 5 to 7.5 months with the model.

Reasons for excluding patients were uncontrolled infection, other autoimmune disease, pregnancy or lactation. Clinical symptoms, serum thyroxine and TRAb, thyroid ultrasound and orbital computed tomography together formed the diagnostic basis. Worth noting for this clonotype: Its matching antigen is unknown.

Amplification targeted TCR beta CDR3 regions from RNA transcripts. The TCR CDR3 was amplified in a first-round RT-PCR using the HTBI primer set. Via MiXCR, TCRdb re-called the multiplex PCR reads, giving one row per CDR3 protein. The table records 480,000 or so distinct CDR3 sequences, over 35% of them present only once. The sequenced sample was peripheral blood or thyroid tissue (not recorded which). The origin of this receptor is an adult woman with Graves' disease, either hyperthyroidism or ophthalmopathy (not recorded which).

The CDR3 region is CSGGTSGSGTGELFF. In nucleotides, the CDR3 is TGCAGTGGGGGGACTAGCGGGAGTGGTACCGGGGAGCTGTTTTTT. V gene TRBV20-1 combines with J gene TRBJ2-2; 14 bases fit TRBD2. The trim removed 7 bases at V and 5 bases at J, leaving 6 bases unmatched. This CDR3 region has 15 residues. Germline CDR1 reads DFQATT; CDR2 reads SNEGSKA (reference sequence).